The next 11 T cell receptor beta chains were all read from a single sample in a study of early T cells in non-severe SARS-CoV-2 infection. TCRdb re-called the 5' RACE reads with MiXCR, one entry per CDR3 protein. The profile covers 85,000 to 100,000 distinct CDR3 sequences, with around 17% appearing a single time and 4.5% to 6% taken by the ten largest. The source was whole blood, collected at baseline. The source of these receptors is an adult who was a healthcare worker with PCR-confirmed SARS-CoV-2 infection or an uninfected control (not recorded which).

Only a few counts were recorded for this clonotype. The J gene is TRBJ2-1, the V gene TRBV23-1; D not resolved. TRBV23-1 counts as an open reading frame of uncertain function. This CDR3 region has 17 residues. Trimming shortened V by 4 bases and J by 0 bases, and 16 bases separated the two germline ends. The CDR3 loop reads CASSLDFGCSSYNEQFF. The CDR3 DNA sequence: TGCGCCAGCAGTCTAGACTTCGGTTGTTCCTCCTACAATGAGCAGTTCTTC.

At least ten counts were recorded for this clonotype. The chain couples TRBV11-2 to TRBJ2-1; the D gene is possibly TRBD2 (6 bases). CDR1 is SGHAT and CDR2 is FQNNGV in the germline V gene. This CDR3 is 16 amino acids long. Trimming cost V 2 bases and J 0 bases, with 11 bases left between them. In DNA form, the CDR3 reads TGTGCCAGCAGCTTACTAGCGACTAGCTCCTACAATGAGCAGTTCTTC. Its protein product is CASSLLATSSYNEQFF.

The chain employs TRBV19 and TRBJ2-7; no clear D gene. V was clipped by 2 bases and J by 3 bases, with 11 bases between them. Germline V gene data show CDR1 as LNHDA and CDR2 as SQIVND (reference sequence). The CDR3 runs to 14 residues. CDR3 loop: CASSIFGSYYEQYF. The CDR3 DNA is TGTGCCAGTAGTATATTCGGCAGCTACTACGAGCAGTACTTC.

The chain recombines TRBV20-1 with TRBJ2-2; D gene unclear. V dropped 1 base and J dropped 0 bases, with 3 bases sitting between them. Germline loops: CDR1 DFQATT, CDR2 SNEGSKA (reference sequence). This CDR3 region has 13 residues. CDR3 region: CSARGPNTGELFF. CDR3 bases: TGCAGTGCTAGAGGACCGAACACCGGGGAGCTGTTTTTT.

This clonotype is medium-sized within its sample. This chain joins TRBV6-6 and TRBJ1-5; the D is unclear. Trimming cost V 8 bases and J 4 bases, with 9 bases left between them. CDR3 length equals 12 residues. Looked up from germline, CDR1 is MNHNY and CDR2 is SVGAGI (reference sequence). This CDR3 is CASGNGNQPQHF. The CDR3 bases are TGTGCCAGCGGGAACGGAAATCAGCCCCAGCATTTT.

This chain links TRBV5-6 with TRBJ1-4; unclear D gene. In germline, CDR1 is SGHDT, CDR2 YYEEEE. This CDR3 is built from 14 residues. V gave up 0 bases and J gave up 5 bases, with 8 bases separating them. CDR3 DNA sequence: TGTGCCAGCAGCTTGGGGAGGGCAAATGAAAAACTGTTTTTT. Translating it yields CASSLGRANEKLFF.

This clonotype appeared many times. The chain has TRBV7-8 and TRBJ2-3; D is unresolved. V was cut by 1 base and J by 0 bases, with 5 bases left in between. The CDR3 is 14 residues long. CDR1 SGHVS and CDR2 FQNEAQ come from the germline V gene. The CDR3 bases are TGTGCCAGCAGCTTAGGCTCTAGCACAGATACGCAGTATTTT. It encodes CASSLGSSTDTQYF.

The chain links TRBV6-6 to TRBJ1-5, with D possibly being TRBD1 (5 bases). V was cut by 6 bases and J by 4 bases, with 19 bases left in between. CDR1 MNHNY and CDR2 SVGAGI come from the germline V gene (reference sequence). This CDR3 is built from 16 residues. In DNA form, the CDR3 reads TGTGCCAGCAGCAGCCACGAGGCAGGGCTGAATCAGCCCCAGCATTTT. Protein sequence: CASSSHEAGLNQPQHF.

The chain uses TRBV6-2 or TRBV6-3 and TRBJ2-1, with a tentative D call TRBD2 (6 bases). Germline V CDR1 and CDR2: MNHEY, SVGEGT. With 4 bases removed from V and 0 bases from J, the gap between germline ends came to 16 bases. This CDR3 contains 17 residues. CDR3 in DNA: TGTGCCAGCAGTTTCCCCGGGACTCTCGGCTCCTACAATGAGCAGTTCTTC. Translated: CASSFPGTLGSYNEQFF.

This clonotype has only a few counts. DNA of the CDR3: TGTGCCAGCAGCCCCGAGACAGGAAACTATGGCTACACCTTC. This encodes CASSPETGNYGYTF. The genes are TRBV9 and TRBJ1-2; D possibly corresponds to TRBD1 (6 bases). This CDR3 is built from 14 residues. V was trimmed by 4 bases and J by 2 bases, leaving 12 bases between them. Germline V CDR1 and CDR2: SGDLS, YYNGEE. The entire variable domain, with the rest obtained from reference TRBV9 and TRBJ1-2, is as follows: DSGVTQTPKHLITATGQRVTLRCSPRSGDLSVYWYQQSLDQGLQFLIQYYNGEERAKGNILERFSAQQFPDLHSELNLSSLELGDSALYFCASSPETGNYGYTFGSGTRLTVV.

The chain combines TRBV28 with TRBJ2-7; TRBD1 agrees at 7 bases. Germline CDR1 is MDHEN and CDR2 is SYDVKM. The CDR3 consists of 13 residues. With V trimmed by 6 bases and J by 5 bases, 7 bases remained unmatched. The CDR3 nucleotides are TGTGCCAGCAGCCGACAGGGATGGGACGAGCAGTACTTC. Protein: CASSRQGWDEQYF. The variable domain in full, with the rest retrieved from reference TRBV28 and TRBJ2-7, is DVKVTQSSRYLVKRTGEKVFLECVQDMDHENMFWYRQDPGLGLRLIYFSYDVKMKEKGDIPEGYSVSREKKERFSLILESASTNQTSMYLCASSRQGWDEQYFGPGTRLTVT.